The entry below gives a single T cell receptor beta chain sequence along with its context. This clone was found a few times. Its antigen target is currently unknown. There are no base qualities to consult, and no much larger clone falls within one base. The cohort was made up of 666 healthy bone marrow donors. All cohort members were sampled while nominally healthy, although unrecorded immune exposures were likely present. The donor tested CMV seropositive and was one of the 289 seropositive cohort members. Each donor provided a peripheral blood sample, and peripheral blood mononuclear cells were used for TCR beta sequencing. The Qiagen DNeasy Blood Extraction Kit was used to extract genomic DNA from the blood cell samples. This specimen belongs to a study of cytomegalovirus exposure and HLA in healthy donors (dated by TCRdb to about 2017). Concerning the study at large: An earlier analysis of roughly 570 of the donors reported approximately 260 Gb of sequence data and roughly 120 million unique TCR beta sequences obtained from about 179 million T cells. Several DR-DQ haplotypes were handled as single units for association and clustering because linkage in the cohort was strong. The T cell repertoires of under 700 subjects were profiled by immunosequencing and related to cytomegalovirus serostatus. In an earlier analysis of 587 of the donors, high-throughput TCR beta sequencing was used to judge whether each TCR beta V gene segment behaved as functional or pseudogenic. The study aimed to test whether signatures of past pathogen exposure could be identified by cataloging public T cell receptors. In a later analysis, previously published TCR beta repertoires from 550 to 750 donors were re-analyzed and high-resolution HLA genotyping was added so that TCR occurrence patterns could be studied. On average, around 240,000 unique TCR beta nucleotide sequences were sequenced per donor among a few hundred genotyped donors of the cohort, with roughly 18% of those sequences being non-productive. To predict cytomegalovirus infection status, the study brought together high-throughput TCR immunosequencing, statistical association of individual TCRs with disease status, and machine learning. The later analysis used no new phenotypic data to find candidate immune exposures, relying instead on TCR beta sequences and their occurrence across donors. A later genetic analysis took genome-wide SNP genotypes for about 55% of the roughly 700 donors and used that subset as a discovery cohort. Every discovery cohort repertoire had been produced on one sequencing platform. Typing coverage differed by locus: A, B, C, DRB1 and DQB1 were typed in about 629-640 donors, DQA1 in about 500, DPA1 in around 580, and DPB1 in 450 to 480. Of the roughly 420 genotyped donors, 81% were placed in the genetic ancestry cluster associated with self-reported Caucasian donors. Roughly 310 gigabases of sequencing data and 80 million or so unique TCR sequences were included in an early release covering over 600 HLA-typed donors. Both class I and class II loci were covered by HLA typing, at four-digit resolution. Donor age, sex, ethnicity and CMV serostatus were collected together with the repertoire data. In addition to the first cohort of roughly 670 subjects, a separate validation cohort of approximately 110 different subjects was used.

What the authors observed across the whole study: Most CMV-associated TCR beta chains appeared to be HLA-restricted in a later analysis, and the HLA associations seemed to be driven largely by CMV exposure. Correlated functional status among segregating V segments might reflect linkage disequilibrium, but an unknown experimental factor could not be ruled out. It was suggested by the authors that the approach could potentially be generalized to other disease states and immunological phenotypes. The sequencing pipeline was judged likely to have produced a cluster of highly shared sequence variants as a technical artifact. In a later genetic analysis, a missense DCLRE1C variant was associated with V-gene and J-gene trimming of TCR beta chains, and the association was replicated in an independent cohort. In an earlier analysis of about 600 of the donors, most TCR beta V segments appeared in productive rearrangements about 90% or about 30% of the time, broadly matching IMGT annotations. A further reported finding was that TCR beta sequences accurately predicted the HLA-A and HLA-B alleles for most subjects in the first cohort. For the cohort, immune exposure information was limited to CMV serostatus. In vitro tests confirmed that three of the cytomegalovirus-associated TCR beta chains recognize cytomegalovirus antigens. Because some donors lacked HLA typing at each locus, the association tests relied only on the typed subset. According to a later analysis, parvovirus B19, influenza, CMV and Epstein-Barr virus appeared linked to several top co-occurrence clusters. At a false discovery rate of 0.05, a later analysis linked about 17,000 TCR beta sequences to specific HLA alleles. In the study, around 150 TCR beta chains were listed as associated with cytomegalovirus. Some 16 rarely observed V segments, including chromosome 9 orphons, were excluded from the earlier analysis of about 600 of the donors because counts were too low. In a later genetic analysis, fewer N-insertions in productive TCRs were reported among donors in an Asian-associated ancestry cluster than the roughly 640-donor mean. When HLA alleles, especially DR and DQ, strongly co-occurred, TCR associations were difficult to assign to individual alleles. In a later analysis, the rate of TCR association differed among HLA loci, with DRB1 alleles having the most associated TCRs and HLA-C alleles having the fewest. Most TCR sequences were observed very rarely across donors, whereas some public TCRs were present in many individuals. Some IMGT-functional V segments, including TRBV6-2 and TRBV6-3, could not be told apart with the 87-base-pair reads, so those segments were excluded. In this cohort, only TCR beta chains were sequenced, and detectable features were limited by the absence of alpha or paired-chain data. In a later analysis, HLA-associated TCR beta chains showed more clonal expansion and lower generation probabilities than non-associated chains that were equally common. The presence/absence analyses assumed that sequencing depth was roughly uniform across donors, and that assumption may not be true. The classifier was reported to diagnose cytomegalovirus status with high specificity and sensitivity in both the original and validation cohorts.

The CDR3 spans 16 residues, from the cysteine through the phenylalanine. The only DNA kept is the CDR3, 48 bases in frame from the first base. The trim is 3 bases for V and 3 bases for J, with a gap of 15 bases between the germline ends. For CDR1 and CDR2, the germline V gene (reference sequence) lists LNHNV and YYDKDF. The receptor library was made with the immunoSEQ multiplex PCR assay. For the multiplex PCR, a mixture combining 60 forward primers for TCR Vbeta segments and 13 reverse primers for TCR Jbeta segments was used. Amplification of the CDR3 region of rearranged TCR beta genes was performed with a multiplex PCR assay on genomic DNA. The amplified TCR beta libraries were sequenced on the Illumina HiSeq System as 87-base-pair reads. The original pipeline was this. A later analysis tallied some 79 million unique TCR beta chains across the 700 or so repertoires, and about 12 million of those chains were shared by two or more donors. To remove PCR and sequencing errors, raw reads were error-corrected and collapsed into unique sequences using a nearest-neighbor algorithm that merged closely related sequences. To assign V, D and J gene segments, CDR3 sequences were aligned to IMGT reference sequences. For a sequence to be retained, at least a six-nucleotide match to both a V gene segment and a J gene segment was required. A rearrangement counted as productive if the CDR3 had no stop codons and remained in frame with V and J, and every other rearrangement counted as non-productive. Following IMGT convention, CDR3 was defined as the stretch from the second conserved V-encoded cysteine up to the conserved J-encoded phenylalanine. The earlier analysis of about 570 of the donors excluded any sequence lacking an unambiguous match to a single V gene segment. An earlier analysis of 500 to 700 of the donors classified V segments as functional when productive rearrangements were above 56.7% and as segregating when the standard deviation between donors was above 5%. A statistical classification framework was built for diagnosing cytomegalovirus status from the catalog of TCR beta chain sequences. In a later analysis, V and J genes were assigned by comparing TCR nucleotide sequences against IMGT/GENE-DB human TR gene sequences. The TCRdist pipeline was used in a later analysis to assign CDR3 sequences and most-parsimonious VDJ recombination scenarios. A later analysis defined each TCR beta chain by its CDR3 amino acid sequence plus V-gene family, and excluded reads lacking a unique V-gene family. As a way to deal with suspected cross-contamination and a sequencing artifact, a later analysis dropped 450 to 600 nucleotide sequences that were highly shared and had low generation probability. A later analysis calculated a clonal expansion index for each public chain from normalized within-repertoire ranks of inferred template counts. A later analysis computed generation probabilities with a VDJ recombination model fitted to out-of-frame rearrangements, and checked the results against IGoR. In a later analysis, hypergeometric tests were used to score TCR-TCR, TCR-HLA and TCR-CMV co-occurrence, with a repertoire-size bias correction applied to TCR pairs. False discovery rates were estimated in a later analysis by permuting HLA or CMV assignments 20 times. A later analysis grouped co-occurring TCRs with DBSCAN, adding TCRdist sequence similarity when clustering within HLA-allele-positive subsets. Repertoires with fewer than 30,000 or more than 120,000 public chains, plus five repertoires with anomalous nucleotide sharing, were excluded from co-occurrence clustering. TCRdb provides this immuneACCESS table in a form limited to in-frame rearrangements. Some clones are lacking; in checked studies, under half of them reflect an unresolved V gene, and why the rest are absent is not known. D and trimming come from the DNA, and the V and J calls and clone size come from that table. For this sample the table gives 80,000 or so clones, of which roughly two thirds were detected only once. The top ten hold around 6.9% of the sample.

Sequences were obtained from PBMCs. Recombination joined TRBV15 with TRBJ2-1; the D region possibly corresponds to TRBD1 (6 bases align). The clonotype originates from a woman in her forties or fifties in good health and CMV-seropositive. The CDR3 protein sequence reads: CATSRGAHSNYNEQFF. The bases read TGTGCCACCAGCAGGGGGGCTCATTCGAACTACAATGAGCAGTTCTTC.